Shown below are 9 T cell receptor beta chains from a single sample sequenced in a study of cytomegalovirus exposure and HLA in healthy donors. The PCR used 60 Vbeta and 13 Jbeta primers. Some clones are missing from TCRdb's copy, which holds only in-frame ones; the method was immunoSEQ multiplex PCR. The sample holds under 200,000 clones, about three quarters seen once. Sequenced sample: PBMCs. These receptors were taken from a man aged 50 to 60 in good health and CMV-seropositive.

The rearrangement links TRBV5-5 to TRBJ1-2, with 7 bases aligning to TRBD1. CDR1 SGHKS and CDR2 YYEKEE come from the germline V gene (reference sequence). CDR3 length equals 15 residues. The trim removed 4 bases at V and 0 bases at J, leaving 6 bases unmatched. CDR3 in DNA: TGTGCCAGCAGCCACGGGGACAGAACTAACTATGGCTACACCTTC. It is translated as CASSHGDRTNYGYTF.

In its sample, this clone was seen a few times. This sequence joins TRBV29-1 and TRBJ1-6; 7 nucleotides line up with TRBD1. This CDR3 is 13 amino acids long. Germline assignment: CDR1 SQVTM and CDR2 ANQGSEA. Germline trimming cut 6 bases from V and 3 bases from J; bases unmatched to any gene: 2. The chain's CDR3 is CSVGTDYNSPLHF. DNA for the CDR3: TGCAGCGTAGGGACAGACTATAATTCACCCCTCCACTTT.

The rearrangement links TRBV19 to TRBJ1-6; TRBD1 matches at 11 bases. Trimming removed 7 bases from V and 9 bases from J; junction bases left unmatched: 8. Germline V gene sequence: CDR1 LNHDA, CDR2 SQIVND (reference sequence). This CDR3 is built from 15 residues. The CDR3 DNA follows: TGTGCCAGTAAATCTGCCGGGACAGGGGGTTCACCCCTCCACTTT. It translates to CASKSAGTGGSPLHF.

The chain combines TRBV27 with TRBJ1-1, with TRBD1 as a possible D gene (5 bases). Between the trimmed V and J ends, which lost 6 bases and 2 bases, there was a span of 25 bases. CDR1 and CDR2 from the germline V gene are MNHEY and SMNVEV (reference sequence). The CDR3 runs 18 residues. The CDR3 coding sequence is TGTGCCAGCAGCTCGGTCACTGGGGCCCCGAAAGCCAACACTGAAGCTTTCTTT. Its protein is CASSSVTGAPKANTEAFF.

The chain recombines TRBV6-1 with TRBJ2-1; 7 bases match TRBD1. Germline loops: CDR1 MNHNS, CDR2 SASEGT. This CDR3 contains 14 residues. The ends lost 3 bases at V and 6 bases at J; junction bases unmatched: 5. CDR3 residues: CASSDRGRSNEQFF. DNA of the CDR3: TGTGCCAGCAGTGATAGGGGGCGGTCCAATGAGCAGTTCTTC.

This clone came up a few times. V gene TRBV5-1 combines with J gene TRBJ1-5; perhaps TRBD1 as D (5 bases). The CDR3 totals 15 residues. Trimming left V 0 bases short and J 0 bases short, with 7 bases between. Germline CDR1 is SGHRS and CDR2 is YFSETQ. Here the CDR3 DNA reads TGCGCCAGCAGCTTGGCAGGGAATAGCAATCAGCCCCAGCATTTT. It is translated as CASSLAGNSNQPQHF.

The rearrangement joins TRBV5-1 to TRBJ2-5; TRBD1 is a possible D gene (5 bases). Germline lookup yields CDR1 SGHRS and CDR2 YFSETQ. The CDR3 totals 13 residues. V lost 2 bases, J lost 2 bases, and 7 bases lay in between. As DNA, the CDR3 is TGCGCCAGCAGCTTAGACAGACAAGAGACCCAGTACTTC. As protein: CASSLDRQETQYF.

The rearrangement links TRBV9 to TRBJ2-2; 7 bases agree with TRBD1. V gave up 4 bases and J gave up 1 base; unmatched junction bases: 7. This CDR3 has 16 amino acids. Germline CDR1 and CDR2: SGDLS and YYNGEE. CDR3 protein: CASSTSTGRNTGELFF. CDR3 in DNA: TGTGCCAGCAGCACTTCGACAGGGAGGAACACCGGGGAGCTGTTTTTT.

This clone was recorded once. This rearrangement joins TRBV21-1 to TRBJ2-7; the table assigns TRBD1, which was not confirmed against the DNA. TRBV21-1 is given as a pseudogene. There are 13 residues in the CDR3. As DNA, the CDR3 is TGTGCCAGCAGCACCCGACAGAACTACGAGCAGTACTTC. Translation: CASSTRQNYEQYF.